The 8 T cell receptor beta chains in this list originate from one sample, sequenced in a study of identical twins. TCRdb re-called the 5' RACE reads with MiXCR, one entry per CDR3 protein. The repertoire has 350,000 or so distinct CDR3 sequences, roughly 12% of them found once; the top ten carry just over 7%. A further study also used this sample, focusing on yellow fever vaccine responses in identical twins.

Material: CD8+ T cells sorted from blood. The origin of the receptors is a young woman in good health.

The chain uses TRBV12-3 or TRBV12-4 and TRBJ2-3; tentatively, D is TRBD2 (5 bases). The CDR3 covers 13 residues. V was cut by 0 bases and J by 5 bases, with 6 bases left in between. The CDR3 here is CASSLAREDTQYF. CDR3 coding DNA: TGTGCCAGCAGTTTAGCGAGGGAAGATACGCAGTATTTT.

This clonotype was seen repeatedly, ten times or more. The CDR3 bases are TGCAGCGTTGAAGAGGTAGCGGGAGATACCTACGAGCAGTACTTC. This translates into CSVEEVAGDTYEQYF. The chain carries TRBV29-1 and TRBJ2-7; 9 bases map to TRBD2. The CDR3 runs 15 residues. The J segment lost 2 bases and the V segment lost 0 bases, leaving 5 bases of the junction unmatched. In germline, CDR1 is SQVTM, CDR2 ANQGSEA.

This chain links TRBV9 with TRBJ2-1; 16 nucleotides align to TRBD2. The CDR3 contains 21 residues. Trimming took 2 bases from V and 0 from J; bases not matched to a gene: 11. The germline CDR1 and CDR2 sequences are SGDLS and YYNGEE. CDR3 DNA sequence: TGTGCCAGCAGCGTCGTTCCCCCGGGACTAGCGGGAGGGAGCTCCTACAATGAGCAGTTCTTC. Translated, it gives CASSVVPPGLAGGSSYNEQFF.

This clonotype has a count of ten or more. This chain connects TRBV5-1 to TRBJ1-1; tentatively, D is TRBD1 (6 bases). The V end was cut by 4 bases, the J end by 0 bases, with 10 bases between. Germline CDR1 and CDR2: SGHRS and YFSETQ. The CDR3 is 14 residues long. The CDR3 bases are TGCGCCAGCAGCCCCAGGGACATGAACACTGAAGCTTTCTTT. Protein sequence: CASSPRDMNTEAFF.

This clonotype was counted at least ten times. Written as DNA, the CDR3 is TGTGCCAGCAGCGCCACTAGCGGGAGGGCGTACGAGCAGTACTTC. It specifies CASSATSGRAYEQYF. The chain joins TRBV7-8 to TRBJ2-7, with 13 bases matching TRBD2. Germline lookup yields CDR1 SGHVS and CDR2 FQNEAQ. This CDR3 has 15 residues. Losses at the gene ends were 5 bases for V and 4 bases for J; bases not matched to a gene: 5.

The CDR3 here is CASSQDRIEPYNEQFF. The CDR3 DNA reads as TGTGCCAGCAGCCAAGATCGGATAGAACCCTACAATGAGCAGTTCTTC. J is TRBJ2-1 and V is TRBV3-1; D is uncertain. The CDR3 is 16 amino acids. V dropped 0 bases and J dropped 2 bases, with 11 bases sitting between them. The germline V gene has CDR1 LGHDT and CDR2 YNNKEL (reference sequence).

This clonotype was found a few times. CDR3: CASSSTGGEFF. The DNA for the CDR3 is TGTGCCAGCAGCTCGACAGGGGGAGAGTTCTTC. V is TRBV11-2 and J is TRBJ2-1, with 9 bases identical to TRBD1. V shed 4 bases and J 14 bases; nucleotides not matched to a gene: 3. This CDR3 is built from 11 residues. The germline gives CDR1 SGHAT, CDR2 FQNNGV.

This clonotype was observed a few times. This rearrangement joins TRBV6-5 to TRBJ2-3; a possible D gene is TRBD1 (5 bases). V lost 2 bases and J lost 4, with 10 bases in between. The V gene's germline CDR1 is MNHEY and CDR2 SVGAGI. This CDR3 is built from 14 residues. The CDR3 DNA sequence: TGTGCCAGCAGTTACGGGTCAGGGTCAGATACGCAGTATTTT. It codes for CASSYGSGSDTQYF.